The following is a T cell receptor (beta chain) sequence with its context. This clone's antigen is unknown. No quality values exist for individual bases; no much larger clone is one base distant. The germline V gene gives CDR1 as KGHDR and CDR2 as SFDVKD. The CDR3 starts with the cysteine, ends with the phenylalanine, and has 12 residues. Of all the DNA, just the CDR3 is kept, 36 bases in frame from base 1. The junction shows trimming of 7 bases on V and 11 bases on J, and the gene matches do not reach 8 bases of it. This entry is derived from a study of T cell responses to AZD1222 COVID-19 vaccine (dated by TCRdb to about 2021). About the full investigation: AZD1222 recipients with second doses at about 4 weeks or about 12 weeks were pooled, because spike-specific TCR depth and breadth did not differ between schedules. Trial participants were enrolled into age subgroups of 18-55, 56-69 and 70-plus years, which contained roughly 140, 27 and 60 TCR-sequenced participants, respectively. TCR sequencing was performed for some 250 trial participants, of whom around 200 were given two doses of AZD1222 and about 25 were given two doses of MenACWY control vaccine.

According to the study, the label for this sample's time point signals: baseline before first vaccination. Samples from vaccinated people were obtained from the UK trials COV001 and COV002, which included a single-blind randomized controlled phase 2/3 trial of AZD1222 (ChAdOx1 nCoV-19) in healthy adults. For TCRbeta chain sequencing, PBMC samples were collected from trial participants at day 0 and at day 28 after the second dose. What the research found in general, with its limitations: CD4 TCRs associated with the vaccine covered the entire spike protein, and the dominant responses were in regions 160-218 and 743-854. Because no day 14 peak-response samples were available, the repertoires could be characterized only after the peak T cell response. A significant rise in spike-specific TCR breadth and depth was observed after two AZD1222 doses relative to day 0 and relative to MenACWY recipients. Nearly half of unique spike-specific TCRs reportedly recognized epitopes outside regions mutated in the B.1.351 and B.1.1.7 variants. Participants were mostly white British and included more females than males, and it was suggested by the authors that clonal diversity may have been underestimated. In the small 56-69-year group, the increase in depth fell short of significance, most likely because of low power. Conclusions about previously exposed vaccinees are limited because only five to seven AZD1222 recipients were SARS-CoV-2 seropositive at baseline.

The CDR3 regions of human TCRbeta chains were subjected to immunosequencing. The authors processed their data as follows. Repertoire TCRs were matched against a reference library of SARS-CoV-2-specific TCRs generated with the MIRA antigen-specificity platform. Breadth was defined as the fraction of unique TCRs that were SARS-CoV-2-associated. Depth was defined as the fraction of total T cells that were SARS-CoV-2-associated. Using the MIRA data, each spike-specific TCR was mapped to the spike region that the TCR reacts to and placed in a CD4 or CD8 class. Log10-transformed breadth and depth values were compared by one-way ANOVA with Sidak's multiple comparisons tests. The table was pulled from immuneACCESS by TCRdb, which kept in-frame rearrangements only. Such tables lose some clones; where checked, under half of the loss comes from unresolved V genes, and the rest has no known cause. V and J calls and clone size are as listed in that table; D and trimming were resolved from the DNA. The sample has 85,000 to 130,000 clones on record, over 90% of them singletons. The top ten clones comprise about 5% of the sample.

This receptor was identified in an adult in good health. The chain uses TRBV24-1 and TRBJ2-3, and 7 junction bases match TRBD1. The sequencing used peripheral blood, collected on day 0 of AZD1222 vaccination. The sequence in DNA is TGTGCCACCAGCCACGACAGGGCACAGCAGTATTTT. Its protein reads: CATSHDRAQQYF.